This TCR beta chain was retrieved from a study of OX40 agonist ivuxolimab in advanced cancers. A note on the overall study: Ivuxolimab, which targeted the costimulatory receptor OX40 (CD134), was an agonistic, fully human IgG2 monoclonal antibody. Among the approximately 54 dose-escalation patients, around 20 had hepatocellular carcinoma, approximately 15 melanoma, 9 renal cell carcinoma and 9 head and neck cancer. The purpose of peripheral TCRbeta sequencing was to test whether ivuxolimab changed TCR sequence diversity and led to clonal T-cell expansion. Partial responses occurred in three dose-escalation patients, of whom one had hepatocellular carcinoma and two had cutaneous melanoma. The dose-escalation cohort was over 70% male with a mean age of about 54 years, ranging from 23 to 79. Intravenous ivuxolimab was administered to patients every 2 weeks at six dose levels: 0.01, 0.1, 0.3, 1.5, 3 and 10 mg/kg. Patients were allowed to have had prior anti-PD-1, anti-PD-L1 or anti-CTLA-4 therapy, and approximately 37% of the dose-escalation patients had been treated with checkpoint inhibitors. The monotherapy dose-escalation portion (N of about 47 patients) of the phase I ivuxolimab trial is reported in the paper.

The trial excluded patients who had a history of autoimmune disease or who were on systemic immunosuppression. Peripheral blood for TCR sequencing was drawn from every dose cohort at baseline, at cycle 4 day 1 and at cycle 7 day 1. The samples were drawn from a first-in-human, open-label, multicenter phase I dose-escalation trial of ivuxolimab. Adults with locally advanced or metastatic head and neck squamous cell, hepatocellular, melanoma or renal cell carcinoma were enrolled in the trial. Before TCR sequencing, CD4+ T cells and CD8+ T cells were sorted from peripheral blood as separate populations. The CDR3 runs 14 residues from the cysteine to the phenylalanine. Only the CDR3 portion is preserved as DNA: 42 bases, with reading frame beginning at the first base. CDR1 MGHRA and CDR2 YSYEKL are derived from the germline V gene. Trimming costs V 2 bases and J 7 bases, and their ends lie 14 bases apart.

General study outcomes and caveats: Low levels of normalized T-cell clonal expansion were also shown by some nonresponding patients. After ivuxolimab, CD8+ T cells had more expanded clones than CD4+ T cells on average. At doses of 0.1 to 3.0 mg/kg, clonal expansion of both CD4+ and CD8+ T cells in blood was seen between baseline and week 6. The antigen specificity of the clonally expanded peripheral T cells was not determined. In the 0.1-3.0 mg/kg groups, partial responders had among the lowest normalized peripheral clonal expansion, particularly in CD8+ T cells.

To sequence the TCRbeta CDR3 region, genomic DNA was isolated from the sorted cells. The immunoSEQ Assay was used for sequencing of TCRbeta CDR3 regions. TCRdb limited this immuneACCESS table to in-frame rearrangements with V and J called. A share of clones is missing; checked studies link under half to unresolved V genes, and the rest is unexplained. This sample is represented by approximately 78,000 clones; about 88% of them were singletons. Together, the top ten hold approximately 0.98% of the sample. This clone was found a few times. Its antigen is still unknown. Per-nucleotide qualities are absent, and no much larger clonotype sits a single base away.

The chain links TRBV4-1 with TRBJ1-2, with no reliable assignment of the D segment. This material consisted of CD4+ or CD8+ T cells sorted from blood, taken in a trial of the OX40 agonist ivuxolimab. The sequence came from an adult with an advanced solid tumor such as melanoma, head and neck, liver or kidney cancer. CDR3 region: CASSQTTDLGGYTF. The bases are TGCGCCAGCAGCCAAACGACGGACTTGGGTGGCTACACCTTC.